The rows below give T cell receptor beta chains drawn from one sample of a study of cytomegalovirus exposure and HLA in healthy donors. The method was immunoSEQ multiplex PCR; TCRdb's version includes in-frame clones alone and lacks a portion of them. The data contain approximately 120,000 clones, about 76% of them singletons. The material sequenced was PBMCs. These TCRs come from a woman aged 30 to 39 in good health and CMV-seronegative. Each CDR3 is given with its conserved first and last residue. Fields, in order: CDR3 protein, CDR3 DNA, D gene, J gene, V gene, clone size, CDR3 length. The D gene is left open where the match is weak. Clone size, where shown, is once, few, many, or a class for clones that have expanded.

cdr3_aa: CASNPGGTLSYEQYF
cdr3_nt: TGTGCCAGTAATCCAGGGGGGACTCTCTCCTACGAGCAGTACTTC
d_call: .
j_call: TRBJ2-7
v_call: TRBV19
clone_size: .
cdr3_length: 15

cdr3_aa: CASSEAPWAKQNTQYF
cdr3_nt: TGTGCCAGCAGCGAAGCGCCTTGGGCCAAGCAGAATACGCAGTATTTT
d_call: .
j_call: TRBJ2-3
v_call: TRBV2
clone_size: .
cdr3_length: 16

cdr3_aa: CASSDTGTGGEKLFF
cdr3_nt: TGTGCCAGCAGCGATACCGGGACAGGAGGCGAAAAACTGTTTTTT
d_call: TRBD1
j_call: TRBJ1-4
v_call: TRBV7-9
clone_size: .
cdr3_length: 15

cdr3_aa: CAWSAPGQKVGGYTF
cdr3_nt: TGTGCCTGGAGCGCCCCAGGACAGAAGGTGGGGGGCTACACCTTC
d_call: .
j_call: TRBJ1-2
v_call: TRBV30
clone_size: few
cdr3_length: 15

cdr3_aa: CASSSTRRVQGYGYTF
cdr3_nt: TGTGCCAGCAGTTCCACTCGCCGCGTGCAGGGCTATGGCTACACCTTC
d_call: .
j_call: TRBJ1-2
v_call: TRBV27
clone_size: few
cdr3_length: 16

cdr3_aa: CASRDREFGTGELFF
cdr3_nt: TGCGCCAGCAGGGACAGGGAGTTCGGCACCGGGGAGCTGTTTTTT
d_call: TRBD1
j_call: TRBJ2-2
v_call: TRBV10-2
clone_size: .
cdr3_length: 15

cdr3_aa: CASTTGTGYLVRNNSPLHF
cdr3_nt: TGTGCCAGCACAACCGGGACAGGGTATTTAGTAAGGAATAATTCACCCCTCCACTTT
d_call: TRBD1
j_call: TRBJ1-6
v_call: TRBV7-9
clone_size: .
cdr3_length: 19

cdr3_aa: CASSPGIGNTIYF
cdr3_nt: TGTGCCAGCAGCCCGGGAATTGGAAACACCATATATTTT
d_call: .
j_call: TRBJ1-3
v_call: TRBV7-2
clone_size: .
cdr3_length: 13

cdr3_aa: CASSLQPSGEETQYF
cdr3_nt: TGCGCCAGCAGCTTGCAGCCTAGCGGGGAAGAGACCCAGTACTTC
d_call: TRBD2
j_call: TRBJ2-5
v_call: TRBV5-1
clone_size: .
cdr3_length: 15

cdr3_aa: CASSFPGQGADYEQYF
cdr3_nt: TGTGCCAGCAGCTTTCCCGGACAGGGGGCGGACTACGAGCAGTACTTC
d_call: TRBD1
j_call: TRBJ2-7
v_call: TRBV5-8
clone_size: .
cdr3_length: 16

cdr3_aa: CATSRQGTSGSGELFF
cdr3_nt: TGTGCCACCAGCAGACAAGGGACTAGCGGGAGCGGGGAGCTGTTTTTT
d_call: TRBD2
j_call: TRBJ2-2
v_call: TRBV15
clone_size: .
cdr3_length: 16

cdr3_aa: CASSYDIAYEQYF
cdr3_nt: TGTGCCAGCAGTTACGACATAGCCTACGAGCAGTACTTC
d_call: .
j_call: TRBJ2-7
v_call: TRBV6-6
clone_size: once
cdr3_length: 13

cdr3_aa: CASSTDTYEQYF
cdr3_nt: TGTGCCAGCAGTACCGACACTTACGAGCAGTACTTC
d_call: .
j_call: TRBJ2-7
v_call: TRBV2
clone_size: .
cdr3_length: 12

cdr3_aa: CAWSNGGTYNEQFF
cdr3_nt: TGTGCCTGGAGTAACGGCGGGACCTACAATGAGCAGTTCTTC
d_call: .
j_call: TRBJ2-1
v_call: TRBV30
clone_size: .
cdr3_length: 14

cdr3_aa: CAWTSTGVDYGYTF
cdr3_nt: TGTGCCTGGACCTCGACAGGGGTAGACTATGGCTACACCTTC
d_call: TRBD1
j_call: TRBJ1-2
v_call: TRBV30
clone_size: .
cdr3_length: 14

cdr3_aa: CASSESGTTQETQYF
cdr3_nt: TGCGCCAGCAGCGAATCCGGGACAACGCAAGAGACCCAGTACTTC
d_call: .
j_call: TRBJ2-5
v_call: TRBV5-1
clone_size: .
cdr3_length: 15

cdr3_aa: CAGAEKETQYF
cdr3_nt: TGTGCCGGCGCGGAAAAAGAGACCCAGTACTTC
d_call: .
j_call: TRBJ2-5
v_call: TRBV6-6
clone_size: .
cdr3_length: 11

cdr3_aa: CASSFQVQWQETQYF
cdr3_nt: TGTGCCAGCAGTTTTCAGGTACAGTGGCAAGAGACCCAGTACTTC
d_call: .
j_call: TRBJ2-5
v_call: TRBV28
clone_size: .
cdr3_length: 15

cdr3_aa: CATLGVSGSFDEQYF
cdr3_nt: TGTGCCACCCTCGGGGTTAGCGGGAGTTTCGACGAGCAGTACTTC
d_call: TRBD2
j_call: TRBJ2-7
v_call: TRBV2
clone_size: .
cdr3_length: 15

cdr3_aa: CASSGQPDQPQHF
cdr3_nt: TGTGCCAGCAGTGGACAGCCTGATCAGCCCCAGCATTTT
d_call: .
j_call: TRBJ1-5
v_call: TRBV6-4
clone_size: .
cdr3_length: 13

cdr3_aa: CASSPAYRRTGYTF
cdr3_nt: TGTGCCAGCAGCCCAGCCTACAGGCGAACTGGCTACACCTTC
d_call: .
j_call: TRBJ1-2
v_call: TRBV7-7
clone_size: .
cdr3_length: 14

cdr3_aa: CASSFRDRGSPLHF
cdr3_nt: TGTGCCAGCAGCTTCCGGGACAGGGGTTCACCCCTCCACTTT
d_call: TRBD1
j_call: TRBJ1-6
v_call: TRBV13
clone_size: .
cdr3_length: 14

cdr3_aa: CASSQDAGGATKNIQYF
cdr3_nt: TGCGCCAGCAGCCAAGATGCAGGGGGCGCGACCAAAAACATTCAGTACTTC
d_call: TRBD1
j_call: TRBJ2-4
v_call: TRBV4-1
clone_size: .
cdr3_length: 17

cdr3_aa: CASSRTLGTGGENTEAFF
cdr3_nt: TGTGCCAGCAGCCGAACCCTGGGGACAGGGGGGGAAAACACTGAAGCTTTCTTT
d_call: TRBD1
j_call: TRBJ1-1
v_call: TRBV5-4
clone_size: .
cdr3_length: 18